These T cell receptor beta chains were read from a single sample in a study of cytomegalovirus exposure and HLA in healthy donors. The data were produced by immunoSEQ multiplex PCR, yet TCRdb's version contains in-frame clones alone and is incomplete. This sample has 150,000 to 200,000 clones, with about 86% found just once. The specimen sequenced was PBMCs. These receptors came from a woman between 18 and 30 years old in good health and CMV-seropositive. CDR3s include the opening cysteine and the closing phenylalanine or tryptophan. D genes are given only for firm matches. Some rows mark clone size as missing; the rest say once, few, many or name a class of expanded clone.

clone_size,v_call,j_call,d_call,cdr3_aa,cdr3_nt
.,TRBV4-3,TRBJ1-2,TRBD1,CASSPSQGNYGYTF,TGCGCCAGCAGCCCCTCACAGGGGAACTATGGCTACACCTTC
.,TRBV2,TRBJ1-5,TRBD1,CASSATGMDNQPQHF,TGTGCCAGCAGCGCGACAGGGATGGACAATCAGCCCCAGCATTTT
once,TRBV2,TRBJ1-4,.,CASFEERNYEKLFF,TGTGCCAGCTTTGAGGAAAGGAATTATGAAAAACTGTTTTTT
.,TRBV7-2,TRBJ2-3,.,CASSILTDTQYF,TGTGCCAGCAGCATCCTCACAGATACGCAGTATTTT
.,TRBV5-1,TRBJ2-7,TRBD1,CASSFDRGYEQYF,TGCGCCAGCAGCTTCGACAGGGGCTACGAGCAGTACTTC
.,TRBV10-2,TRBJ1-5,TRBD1,CASSVTGGDQPQHF,TGCGCCAGCAGTGTAACAGGGGGTGATCAGCCCCAGCATTTT
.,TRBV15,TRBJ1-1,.,CATSRDWGRAFF,TGTGCCACCAGCAGAGATTGGGGGCGAGCTTTCTTT
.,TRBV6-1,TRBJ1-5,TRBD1,CASRATGAPYQPQHF,TGTGCCAGCAGAGCTACAGGGGCCCCTTATCAGCCCCAGCATTTT
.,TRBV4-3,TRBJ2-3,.,CASSQDLAGWSTDTQYF,TGCGCCAGCAGCCAAGATCTTGCAGGGTGGTCCACAGATACGCAGTATTTT
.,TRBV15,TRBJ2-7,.,CATSVRQEPFSEQYF,TGTGCCACCAGCGTCAGACAGGAGCCCTTTTCCGAGCAGTACTTC
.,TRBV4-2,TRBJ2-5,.,CASSSTSPWETQYF,TGTGCCAGCAGCTCAACTAGCCCCTGGGAGACCCAGTACTTC
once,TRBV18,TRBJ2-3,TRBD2,CASSRVPTGTSPDTQYF,TGTGCCAGCTCACGAGTACCTACCGGGACTAGTCCAGATACGCAGTATTTT
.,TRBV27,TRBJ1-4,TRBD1,CASSSSGQAARVATNEKLFF,TGTGCCAGCAGTTCCTCGGGACAGGCTGCGCGTGTTGCAACTAATGAAAAACTGTTTTTT